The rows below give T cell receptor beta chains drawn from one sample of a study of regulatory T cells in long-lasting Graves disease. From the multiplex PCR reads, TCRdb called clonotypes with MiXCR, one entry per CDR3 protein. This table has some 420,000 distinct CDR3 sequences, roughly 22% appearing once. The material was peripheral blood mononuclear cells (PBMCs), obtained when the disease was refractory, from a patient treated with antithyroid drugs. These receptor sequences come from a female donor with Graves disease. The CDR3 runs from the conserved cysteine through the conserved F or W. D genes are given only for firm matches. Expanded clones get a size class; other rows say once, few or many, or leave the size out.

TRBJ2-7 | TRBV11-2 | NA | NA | CAGSLDRDREGDEQYF | TGTGCCGGCAGCTTAGATCGCGACAGGGAGGGGGACGAGCAGTACTTC
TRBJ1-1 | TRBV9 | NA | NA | CASSVGVGGETDKAFF | TGTGCCAGCAGCGTAGGTGTGGGGGGCGAGACTGATAAAGCTTTCTTT
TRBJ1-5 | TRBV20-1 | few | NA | CSVWGLNQPQHF | TGCAGTGTCTGGGGGCTAAATCAGCCCCAGCATTTT
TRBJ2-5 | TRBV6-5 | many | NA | CASSYRGGETQYF | TGTGCCAGCAGTTACCGGGGAGGAGAGACCCAGTACTTC
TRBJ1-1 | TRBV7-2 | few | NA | CASSFTTWGRAEAFF | TGTGCCAGCAGCTTTACCACTTGGGGGAGGGCTGAAGCTTTCTTT
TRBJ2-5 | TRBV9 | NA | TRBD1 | CASSLRGGSQETQYF | TGTGCCAGCAGCTTGAGAGGGGGCAGCCAAGAGACCCAGTACTTC
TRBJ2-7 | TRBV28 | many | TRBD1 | CASSRDRFEQYF | TGTGCCAGCAGCCGGGACAGGTTCGAGCAGTACTTC
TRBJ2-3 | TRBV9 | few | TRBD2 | CASSVGGGRAADTQYF | TGTGCCAGCAGCGTGGGTGGCGGGAGGGCAGCAGATACGCAGTATTTT
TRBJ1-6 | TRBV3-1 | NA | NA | CASSRKTGSYNSPLHF | TGTGCCAGCAGTCGAAAAACCGGGTCCTATAATTCACCCCTCCACTTT
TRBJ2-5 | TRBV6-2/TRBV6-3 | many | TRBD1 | CASSSYTGGEETQYF | TGTGCCAGCAGTTCATATACAGGGGGAGAGGAGACCCAGTACTTC
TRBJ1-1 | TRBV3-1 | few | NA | CASSPLRGSTEAFF | TGTGCCAGCAGCCCCCTTCGGGGAAGCACTGAAGCTTTCTTT
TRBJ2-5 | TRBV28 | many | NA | CASSSGTFGPSQETQYF | TGTGCCAGCAGTTCAGGGACTTTTGGGCCAAGCCAAGAGACCCAGTACTTC
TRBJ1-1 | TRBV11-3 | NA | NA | CASSPGPGRGTEAFF | TGTGCCAGCAGCCCCGGACCAGGTAGGGGCACTGAAGCTTTCTTT
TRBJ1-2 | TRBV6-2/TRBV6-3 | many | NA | CASSSSTEGRNYGYTF | TGTGCCAGCAGTTCCTCTACGGAGGGGAGGAACTATGGCTACACCTTC
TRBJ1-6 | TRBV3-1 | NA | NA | CASSQGGTGGSRVSPLHF | TGTGCCAGCAGCCAAGGAGGCACGGGCGGTAGTCGAGTTTCACCCCTCCACTTT
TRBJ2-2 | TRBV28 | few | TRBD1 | CASSFWETGTGSTGELFF | TGTGCCAGCAGTTTCTGGGAGACCGGGACAGGGTCCACCGGGGAGCTGTTTTTT
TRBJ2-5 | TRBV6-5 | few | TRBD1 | CASSYAGTGVQETQYF | TGTGCCAGCAGTTACGCCGGAACAGGGGTCCAAGAGACCCAGTACTTC
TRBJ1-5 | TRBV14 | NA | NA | CASSQEFLKGDQPQHF | TGTGCCAGCAGCCAAGAGTTCCTAAAAGGGGATCAGCCCCAGCATTTT
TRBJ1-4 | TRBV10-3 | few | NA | CAINSATNEKLFF | TGTGCCATAAATTCTGCAACTAATGAAAAACTGTTTTTT
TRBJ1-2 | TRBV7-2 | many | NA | CASSPGRGRDYGYTF | TGTGCCAGCAGCCCCGGAAGGGGCAGGGACTATGGCTACACCTTC
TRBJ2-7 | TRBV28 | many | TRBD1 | CASSLTGTGGEQYF | TGTGCCAGCAGTTTGACAGGGACCGGAGGCGAGCAGTACTTC
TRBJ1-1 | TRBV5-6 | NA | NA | CASSFLRGVTEAFF | TGTGCCAGCAGCTTCTTGAGGGGGGTCACTGAAGCTTTCTTT
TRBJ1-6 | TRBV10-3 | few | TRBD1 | CAISSGTGYNSPLHF | TGTGCCATCAGCTCCGGGACAGGGTATAATTCACCCCTCCACTTT
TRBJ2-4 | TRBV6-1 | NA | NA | CASRRWVGPGITKNIQYF | TGTGCCAGCAGGCGCTGGGTAGGGCCAGGGATCACCAAAAACATTCAGTACTTC
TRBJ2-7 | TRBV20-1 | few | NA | CSAAFSTYEQYF | TGCAGTGCTGCCTTCTCAACCTACGAGCAGTACTTC
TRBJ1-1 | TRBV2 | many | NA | CASSEAPGTEAFF | TGTGCCAGCAGTGAAGCACCAGGTACTGAAGCTTTCTTT
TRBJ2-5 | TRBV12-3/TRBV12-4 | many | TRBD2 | CASSRGVQETQYF | TGTGCCAGCTCCCGGGGGGTACAAGAGACCCAGTACTTC